These 10 T cell receptor beta chains came from one sample sequenced in a study of shared clonotypes between healthy human individuals. Produced via immunoSEQ multiplex PCR; TCRdb's table is partial and in-frame only. The table lists approximately 1,000,000 clones, around three quarters of them singletons. Source material: memory CD4+ T cells from PBMCs. Sample subset: CD45RA-negative fraction. The receptors originated from a man in his late teens or twenties in good health. Some clones in this sample may be carry-over from other donors' samples.

This chain uses TRBV5-4 with TRBJ1-2; 8 bases are a match to TRBD1. In germline, CDR1 is SGHNT, CDR2 YYREEE (reference sequence). CDR3 length equals 16 residues. The J segment lost 2 bases and the V segment lost 3 bases, leaving 9 bases of the junction unmatched. The CDR3 DNA follows: TGTGCCAGCAGCTCTAAACGGGACAGGAGCAACTATGGCTACACCTTC. This translates into CASSSKRDRSNYGYTF.

CDR3 residues: CASSFRRLAGPEQFF. The CDR3 region has the DNA TGTGCCAGCAGCTTCCGGCGGCTAGCGGGACCTGAGCAGTTCTTC. The chain joins TRBV2 to TRBJ2-1, with 9 positions matching TRBD2. V dropped 6 bases and J dropped 9; count of bases not matched to a gene: 12. This CDR3 is built from 15 residues. Germline CDR1 and CDR2: SNHLY and FYNNEI.

In its sample, this clone was seen a few times. In nucleotides, the CDR3 is TGTGCCAGCAGCACGCGACAGGGGGCGGGTGAAAAACTGTTTTTT. This encodes CASSTRQGAGEKLFF. The chain combines TRBV7-2 with TRBJ1-4; 10 nucleotides align to TRBD1. V gave up 5 bases and J gave up 7 bases; unmatched junction bases: 7. This CDR3 is built from 15 residues. Germline CDR1 is SGHTA and CDR2 is FQGNSA.

The chain recombines TRBV27 with TRBJ1-1; maybe TRBD1 (5 bases). CDR3 length equals 13 residues. CDR1 MNHEY and CDR2 SMNVEV come from the germline V gene (reference sequence). V was clipped by 5 bases and J by 1 base, with 8 bases between them. In DNA, the CDR3 is TGTGCCAGCAGTACCGGGGGGAACACTGAAGCTTTCTTT. Translation: CASSTGGNTEAFF.

For this clone: Other nucleotide sequences from this sample produce the same CDR3. CDR3 sequence (DNA): TGTGCCAGCAGCCGTCTGGGTAGTGGCTACACCTTC. Protein: CASSRLGSGYTF. The chain is built from TRBV5-6 and TRBJ1-2, with D uncertain. The CDR3 is 12 amino acids. Germline V gene data show CDR1 as SGHDT and CDR2 as YYEEEE. V lost 4 bases and J 7 bases, leaving 11 bases between the germline ends.

The rearrangement uses TRBV28 and TRBJ1-5, with D uncertain. Trimming left V 6 bases short and J 6 bases short, with 9 bases between. CDR3 size: 12 residues. Germline-derived CDR1 and CDR2 are MDHEN and SYDVKM. The CDR3 loop reads CASSPSVQPQHF. Written as DNA, the CDR3 is TGTGCCAGCAGCCCTTCTGTTCAGCCCCAGCATTTT.

The rearrangement joins TRBV27 to TRBJ2-7, with D perhaps matching TRBD1 (8 bases). Germline CDR1 and CDR2: MNHEY and SMNVEV (reference sequence). The germline V and J ends were trimmed by 3 bases and 3 bases, with 24 bases remaining between them. This CDR3 spans 18 amino acids. This CDR3 reads CASSFHRGGLGGSYEQYF. The DNA for the CDR3 is TGTGCCAGCAGTTTCCACAGGGGGGGCCTGGGCGGGAGCTACGAGCAGTACTTC.

This chain links TRBV11-3 with TRBJ1-1, with 9 nucleotides matching TRBD1. V shed 2 bases, J shed 9 bases, and the junction held 4 bases outside the gene matches. There are 13 residues in the CDR3. Looked up from germline, CDR1 is SGHNT and CDR2 is YENEEA. The CDR3 region has the DNA TGTGCCAGCAGCTTACTAACAGGGGGCAAAGCTTTCTTT. This translates into CASSLLTGGKAFF.

CDR3 loop: CATRRGGGLAGGPQYVEQFF. The CDR3 DNA is TGCGCCACCAGACGCGGCGGGGGACTAGCGGGAGGGCCACAGTATGTTGAGCAGTTCTTC. The rearrangement joins TRBV10-1 to TRBJ2-1; 16 nucleotides align to TRBD2. V lost 10 bases and J lost 9; bases outside the gene matches: 24. CDR1 WNHNN and CDR2 SYGVQD come from the germline V gene (reference sequence). This CDR3 is built from 20 residues.

This chain connects TRBV7-2 to TRBJ1-4; no definite D call. The germline gives CDR1 SGHTA, CDR2 FQGNSA. Trimming pared 2 bases from V and 5 bases from J, leaving 12 bases between. The CDR3 extends over 15 amino acids. The CDR3 reads CASSLLGNGNEKLFF. In nucleotides, the CDR3 is TGTGCCAGCAGCTTATTGGGAAATGGGAATGAAAAACTGTTTTTT.